The 9 T cell receptor beta chains reported below all come from one sample, sequenced in a study of technical replicates of blood from several donors (dated by TCRdb to about 2017). The library was prepared using the immunoSEQ multiplex PCR assay. TCRdb retrieved this table from immuneACCESS and kept in-frame rearrangements only. Not all clones are present; in checked studies, unresolved V genes account for under half, and no reason is known for the remainder. The table for this sample lists some 89,000 clones; approximately 94% of them were counted only once. The top ten constitute 0.25% to 0.35% of the sample. Sequenced input: T cells isolated from PBMCs. The source is a human donor in good health.

This chain links TRBV27 with TRBJ1-1, with D uncertain. The CDR3 consists of 13 residues. The germline V and J ends were trimmed by 5 bases and 1 base, with 8 bases remaining between them. Germline loops: CDR1 MNHEY, CDR2 SMNVEV (reference sequence). The chain's CDR3 is CASSPPWNTEAFF. The DNA of the CDR3 is TGTGCCAGCAGTCCTCCTTGGAACACTGAAGCTTTCTTT.

This chain joins TRBV4-1 and TRBJ1-5, with 7 nucleotides matching TRBD1. The V and J ends lost 1 base and 5 bases, in that order; junction bases with no gene match: 5. Germline-derived CDR1 and CDR2 are MGHRA and YSYEKL. CDR3 length: 15 amino acids. CDR3 protein: CASSQVGGQHQPQHF. Here the CDR3 DNA reads TGCGCCAGCAGCCAAGTAGGGGGCCAGCATCAGCCCCAGCATTTT.

V and J are TRBV2 and TRBJ2-7, with 10 nucleotides matching TRBD1. The CDR3 is made up of 14 amino acids. Trimming at V came to 8 bases and at J to 3 bases, leaving 7 bases not matched to a gene. Germline loops: CDR1 SNHLY, CDR2 FYNNEI. The CDR3 bases are TGTGCCAGCGGAGAGAGGACAGGGGGCTACGAGCAGTACTTC. Encoded protein: CASGERTGGYEQYF.

This rearrangement joins TRBV13 to TRBJ2-2; 14 positions match TRBD2. With V trimmed by 5 bases and J by 7 bases, 12 bases remained unmatched. The CDR3 loop spans 18 amino acids. The V gene's germline CDR1 is PRHDT and CDR2 FYEKMQ (reference sequence). The CDR3, as DNA: TGTGCCAGCAGCATGGGACTAGCGGGAGCCCTCCCTATCGGGGAGCTGTTTTTT. Its translation: CASSMGLAGALPIGELFF. Drawing the rest from reference TRBV13 and TRBJ2-2, the complete variable domain is AAGVIQSPRHLIKEKRETATLKCYPIPRHDTVYWYQQGPGQDPQFLISFYEKMQSDKGSIPDRFSAQQFSDYHSELNMSSLELGDSALYFCASSMGLAGALPIGELFFGEGSRLTVL.

This chain connects TRBV10-3 to TRBJ2-5; 9 nucleotides match TRBD2. V shed 8 bases and J 5 bases; nucleotides not matched to a gene: 9. Germline loops: CDR1 ENHRY, CDR2 SYGVKD. This CDR3 has 14 amino acids. The CDR3 sequence: CAISLAGLGETQYF. The CDR3 nucleotides are TGTGCCATCTCGCTAGCGGGATTGGGCGAGACCCAGTACTTC.

The rearrangement links TRBV27 to TRBJ1-5; D not certain. V lost 4 bases to trimming and J lost 0 bases, with 10 bases between them. CDR3 length equals 15 residues. Germline values: CDR1 MNHEY, CDR2 SMNVEV (reference sequence). The CDR3: CASSSGINSNQPQHF. The CDR3 nucleotides read TGTGCCAGCAGTTCCGGGATTAATAGCAATCAGCCCCAGCATTTT.

The chain couples TRBV5-4 to TRBJ1-5; 10 nucleotides align to TRBD1. V lost 0 bases and J lost 6; bases outside the gene matches: 3. This CDR3 region has 15 residues. Germline CDR1 is SGHNT and CDR2 is YYREEE (reference sequence). The CDR3 spells CASSLDGDRGQPQHF. The DNA of the CDR3 is TGTGCCAGCAGCTTGGACGGGGACAGGGGTCAGCCCCAGCATTTT.

This clone appeared a single time. The chain employs TRBV7-2 and TRBJ2-3; the match to TRBD1 covers 8 bases. V shed 6 bases, J shed 3 bases, and the junction held 11 bases outside the gene matches. Per germline, CDR1 SGHTA and CDR2 FQGNSA. The CDR3 loop spans 16 amino acids. The CDR3 sequence is CASSLGQGIGTDTQYF. In DNA form, the CDR3 reads TGTGCCAGCAGTCTAGGACAGGGAATTGGAACAGATACGCAGTATTTT.

As DNA, the CDR3 is TGTGCCAGCAGCCCGAGGACACTTTCCTACAATGAGCAGTTCTTC. Translating it yields CASSPRTLSYNEQFF. The chain carries TRBV7-9 and TRBJ2-1, with D possibly matching TRBD1 (5 bases). The CDR3 has 15 residues. Germline V lookup: CDR1 SEHNR, CDR2 FQNEAQ (reference sequence). Trimming took 5 bases from V and 1 from J, leaving 12 bases between them. Drawing the rest from reference TRBV7-9 and TRBJ2-1, the complete variable domain is DTGVSQNPRHKITKRGQNVTFRCDPISEHNRLYWYRQTLGQGPEFLTYFQNEAQLEKSRLLSDRFSAERPKGSFSTLEIQRTEQGDSAMYLCASSPRTLSYNEQFFGPGTRLTVL.